Listed below are T cell receptor beta chains from one sample, sequenced in a study of blood T cell repertoires in COVID-19. Libraries were prepared by immunoSEQ multiplex PCR; TCRdb keeps only in-frame clonotypes and omits some of them. The data show 70,000 to 80,000 clones, approximately 90% seen once. The specimen was peripheral blood. These receptor sequences come from a woman in her 50s with acute or convalescent COVID-19. Each CDR3 is given with its conserved first and last residue. The D gene is left open where the match is weak. Only some rows state a clone size, as once, few, many or a class for expanded clones.

NA TRBJ1-1 NA TRBV11-3 TGTGCCAGCAGCTTAGCTGCAGGGAGGGACACTGAAGCTTTCTTT CASSLAAGRDTEAFF
TRBD1 TRBJ2-7 NA TRBV7-8 TGTGCCAGCAGCATCGACAGGGGTCGGGAGCAGTACTTC CASSIDRGREQYF
TRBD1 TRBJ1-4 once TRBV7-6 TGTGCCAGCAGCGATGCGGGACAGGGTTCTAAAAAACTGTTTTTT CASSDAGQGSKKLFF
TRBD1 TRBJ1-1 NA TRBV28 TGTGCCAGCAGCCCCGGGACAGGGGGCGCCTTGAACACTGAAGCTTTCTTT CASSPGTGGALNTEAFF
NA TRBJ1-2 NA TRBV29-1 TGCAGCTCCAAAGGGGGGGTTGATGGCTACACCTTC CSSKGGVDGYTF
NA TRBJ2-1 few TRBV18 TGTGCCAGCTCGCTTGGGTGGCTCCTAAGAACCAGAGGCGACAATGAGCAGTTCTTC CASSLGWLLRTRGDNEQFF
TRBD1 TRBJ2-2 NA TRBV5-4 TGTGCCAGCAGCTCGACAGGGACGAACACCGGGGAGCTGTTTTTT CASSSTGTNTGELFF
NA TRBJ2-5 NA TRBV29-1 TGCAGCGTTGAAGACTGGGCGGGGCGTGAGACCCAGTACTTC CSVEDWAGRETQYF
TRBD2 TRBJ2-1 NA TRBV4-3 TGCGCCAGCCACCCAGCGGGAGTTTTCTACAATGAGCAGTTCTTC CASHPAGVFYNEQFF
TRBD2 TRBJ2-7 NA TRBV27 TGTGCCAGCAGTTTAGTCGCGGGAGGCCCTTTTTACGAGCAGTACTTC CASSLVAGGPFYEQYF
TRBD1 TRBJ2-2 NA TRBV6-5 TGTGCCAGCAGTCGGGACAGGGGAGCCACCGGGGAGCTGTTTTTT CASSRDRGATGELFF
NA TRBJ1-1 NA TRBV7-9 TGTGCCAGCAGCTTAGTGGGGGGGAGACCTGAAGCTTTCTTT CASSLVGGRPEAFF
TRBD2 TRBJ2-3 NA TRBV5-6 TGTGCCAGCAACTTGGGCGGCCTAGCGGGAGGGGATACGCAGTATTTT CASNLGGLAGGDTQYF
NA TRBJ1-1 NA TRBV6-5 TGTGCCAGCAGTTATTCAGGGGTCGACACTGAAGCTTTCTTT CASSYSGVDTEAFF
NA TRBJ1-4 NA TRBV19 TGTGCCAGTCACCGAGAGGGAGAAACGCTGTTTTTT CASHREGETLFF
NA TRBJ1-1 NA TRBV10-1 TGCGCCAGCGGTCAAGACCTGGGCGCTGAAGCTTTCTTT CASGQDLGAEAFF
NA TRBJ1-1 NA TRBV11-2 TGTGCCAGCAGCGTTACAGGGAACACTGAAGCTTTCTTT CASSVTGNTEAFF
TRBD1 TRBJ1-2 NA TRBV30 TGTGCCTGGAGCGAACAGGGGATCTATGGCTACACCTTC CAWSEQGIYGYTF
NA TRBJ2-7 once TRBV6-1 TGTGCCAGCAGTGAGCGGGGCCCTCCCTACGAGCAGTACTTC CASSERGPPYEQYF
NA TRBJ2-1 NA TRBV2 TGTGCCAGCAGCGTCGGACAGCTAAGCCCCTACAATGAGCAGTTCTTC CASSVGQLSPYNEQFF
TRBD1 TRBJ1-1 once TRBV2 TGTGCCAGCAGTGAAGGGACAGGGATAATGAACACTGAAGCTTTCTTT CASSEGTGIMNTEAFF
TRBD2 TRBJ2-5 once TRBV11-3 TGTGCCAGCAGCTGGACTAGCTTTGAGACCCAGTACTTC CASSWTSFETQYF
NA TRBJ2-5 NA TRBV18 TGTGCCAGCTCACCCGTGGACACGGGAGAGACCCAGTACTTC CASSPVDTGETQYF
TRBD2 TRBJ2-3 NA TRBV7-3 TGTGCCAGCAGCCCGTCAGGGCTTAGCGGGGGATCAGGAGATACGCAGTATTTT CASSPSGLSGGSGDTQYF
TRBD1 TRBJ2-7 NA TRBV6-5 TGTGCCAGCAGTCCACGGACAGGGACCTACGAGCAGTACTTC CASSPRTGTYEQYF
NA TRBJ1-2 NA TRBV30 TGTGCCTGGAACTTGGGAGGGCTCGACACCTTC CAWNLGGLDTF
TRBD2 TRBJ2-3 NA TRBV5-4 TGTGCCAGCAGCAGACTAGCGGGAGGCCCCACAGATACGCAGTATTTT CASSRLAGGPTDTQYF
TRBD2 TRBJ2-3 NA TRBV7-3 TGTGCCAGCAGCCTCGGACTAGCAACAGATACGCAGTATTTT CASSLGLATDTQYF
TRBD1 TRBJ2-3 NA TRBV5-4 TGTGCCAGCAGCCTGGGACAGGGGGAGGATACGCAGTATTTT CASSLGQGEDTQYF
TRBD1 TRBJ2-2 once TRBV7-7 TGTGCTAGCTCACAGGGGGCGGCGAACACCGGGGAGCTGTTTTTT CASSQGAANTGELFF
NA TRBJ1-2 NA TRBV29-1 TGCAGCGTTGCTACGGCAGCGATCAATGGCTACACCTTC CSVATAAINGYTF
NA TRBJ1-2 NA TRBV24-1 TGTGCCACCAGTGATGGTAGGGGCCATGGCTACACCTTC CATSDGRGHGYTF
NA TRBJ1-5 once TRBV19 TGTGCCAGTAGTATAGATGGGGGGGGCCAGCCCCAGCATTTT CASSIDGGGQPQHF
NA TRBJ1-1 NA TRBV7-8 TGTGCCAGCAGCCCAATGGAGGCGGGAACCCAATCTGAAGCTTTCTTT CASSPMEAGTQSEAFF
NA TRBJ2-5 NA TRBV14 TGTGCCAGCAGCCAAGACAAGAGGTTGATCGAGACCCAGTACTTC CASSQDKRLIETQYF
TRBD2 TRBJ2-1 NA TRBV7-8 TGTGCCAGCAGCTTAGCGGCTAGCGGGGAGCAGTTCTTC CASSLAASGEQFF
TRBD1 TRBJ1-6 NA TRBV18 TGTGCCAGCTCAGGGACAGCCAATTCACCCCTCCACTTT CASSGTANSPLHF
NA TRBJ2-7 NA TRBV5-1 TGCGCCAGCAGCTCTCAGGGGACGAACGAGCAGTACTTC CASSSQGTNEQYF
NA TRBJ2-1 NA TRBV20-1 TGCAGTGCGAAGCGGCGGGATGAGCAGTTCTTC CSAKRRDEQFF
NA TRBJ2-3 NA TRBV10-3 TGTGCCATCACCCCCGGCGCGACAGCTAGCACAGATACGCAGTATTTT CAITPGATASTDTQYF
NA TRBJ1-4 NA TRBV13 TGTGCCAGCAGCTTACTGGGTAGGCGGGCTAATGAAAAACTGTTTTTT CASSLLGRRANEKLFF
NA TRBJ1-2 NA TRBV19 TGTGCCAGTAGTCGAACTCAGGGGCCGCATGGCTACACCTTC CASSRTQGPHGYTF
NA TRBJ2-2 once TRBV11-3 TGTGCCAGCAGCTTAGCGCGTACCGGGGAGCTGTTTTTT CASSLARTGELFF
NA TRBJ2-3 once TRBV19 TGTGCCAGTAGTCCCGGGAACACAGATACGCAGTATTTT CASSPGNTDTQYF
NA TRBJ1-4 NA TRBV5-6 TGTGCCAGCAGCAACGACAGGTTTAATGAAAAACTGTTTTTT CASSNDRFNEKLFF
NA TRBJ1-3 NA TRBV30 TGTGCCTGGACACAGGGTGAAGGAAACACCATATATTTT CAWTQGEGNTIYF
NA TRBJ1-3 NA TRBV7-2 TGTGCCAGCAGCTTAGCACAGGCCGGCACTGGAAACACCATATATTTT CASSLAQAGTGNTIYF
TRBD1 TRBJ1-2 NA TRBV19 TGTGCCAGTACCACCACCGCGGACAGGGGTTATGGCTACACCTTC CASTTTADRGYGYTF
NA TRBJ2-7 NA TRBV12-3/TRBV12-4 TGTGCCAGCAGCCCCCCACGCTACTACGAGCAGTACTTC CASSPPRYYEQYF
NA TRBJ2-7 NA TRBV18 TGTGCCAGCTCCTTGGGGAGCTCCTACGAGCAGTACTTC CASSLGSSYEQYF
TRBD1 TRBJ1-2 NA TRBV9 TGTGCCAGCAGCTTAGCGGGTGACAGGGGCGCCTATGGCTACACCTTC CASSLAGDRGAYGYTF